The source of this T cell receptor beta chain is a study of ipilimumab plus nivolumab after autologous stem cell transplantation (dated by TCRdb to the early 2020s). For the study in its entirety: Trial patients received a median of about five ipilimumab doses and eight or nine nivolumab doses. Patients undergoing autologous transplant for high-risk diffuse large B cell lymphoma, mature T cell lymphoma, or multiple myeloma were enrolled in the trial. The intent-to-treat population of the trial consisted of some 40 patients. Primary refractory and relapsed disease were included in the DLBCL cohort, with 18-month progression-free survival of about 86% and 27%, respectively. Beyond this particular receptor, the publication reports: The authors stated that profiles of the T cell receptor repertoire, regulatory T cell phenotype and gut microbiota provided a biologic rationale for studying this approach further. The authors concluded that combined checkpoint inhibition appeared tolerable when used as consolidation after transplant.

Details on this clone: There is no known antigen for this receptor. Base quality data are lacking; no much larger clone is found one base away.

Checkpoint therapy was initiated 14 to 28 days after autologous transplant, and ipilimumab was administered at 1 mg/kg intravenously on day 1 of selected weeks. Nivolumab was administered at 3 mg/kg intravenously on day 1 of weeks 1, 4, 7, 10, and every two weeks through week 26. Combined checkpoint inhibition with ipilimumab and nivolumab as consolidation after autologous stem cell transplantation was tested in a Phase Ib clinical trial. Library method: the immunoSEQ multiplex PCR assay. Sourced from immuneACCESS, this table was stored by TCRdb with only in-frame sequences that have V and J called. A share of the clones is absent; for the studies checked, an unresolved V gene accounts for under half, and the remainder has no known explanation. The sample table records about 22,000 clones; over 70% of these occur just once. The top ten clones comprise around 18% of the sample. Per the germline V gene, SGDLS is the CDR1 and YYNGEE is the CDR2. Including the terminal cysteine and phenylalanine, the CDR3 comprises 13 residues. Only the CDR3 part of the read is kept: 39 bases, read in frame from the first base. Between the V and J ends, shortened by 4 bases and 3 bases respectively, the junction contains 11 bases.

This sample comprised PBMCs, obtained in a trial of ipilimumab plus nivolumab as post-transplant consolidation. The source is a male donor with diffuse large B-cell lymphoma. This receptor chain uses TRBV9 and TRBJ2-7; a tentative D match to TRBD2 spans 6 bases. The DNA sequence is TGTGCCAGCAGCCTCGTGGGGGGCTACGAGCAGTACTTC. Its product reads: CASSLVGGYEQYF.